The 21 T cell receptor beta chains reported below all come from one sample, sequenced in a study of blood T cell repertoires in COVID-19. Sequenced by immunoSEQ multiplex PCR; TCRdb stores in-frame clones only, minus some. The repertoire includes about 190,000 clones, about four fifths of them detected once, and roughly 3.2% sits in the top ten. The material sequenced was PBMCs or T cells enriched from blood (not recorded which). The source of these receptors is a woman aged 25 to 39 who had recovered from COVID-19.

CDR3 bases: TGTGCCTCAAGGACAGGGCCACCGAACACTGAAGCTTTCTTT. Translating it yields CASRTGPPNTEAFF. V usage is TRBV6-5 and J usage is TRBJ1-1, with TRBD1 matching over 8 bases. Germline lookup yields CDR1 MNHEY and CDR2 SVGAGI. This CDR3 contains 14 residues. The ends lost 11 bases at V and 1 base at J; junction bases unmatched: 9.

The chain couples TRBV9 to TRBJ1-2; D is perhaps TRBD1 (5 bases). The ends were cut back, 0 bases at V and 4 bases at J, with 13 bases in the middle. The CDR3 runs to 15 residues. In germline, CDR1 is SGDLS, CDR2 YYNGEE. The CDR3 spells CASSVEGQGGYGYTF. The CDR3 region has the DNA TGTGCCAGCAGCGTAGAGGGGCAGGGTGGCTATGGCTACACCTTC. Full variable domain (remainder filled in from reference TRBV9 and TRBJ1-2): DSGVTQTPKHLITATGQRVTLRCSPRSGDLSVYWYQQSLDQGLQFLIQYYNGEERAKGNILERFSAQQFPDLHSELNLSSLELGDSALYFCASSVEGQGGYGYTFGSGTRLTVV.

The sample holds one count of this clone. V gene TRBV28 combines with J gene TRBJ1-5; possible D gene TRBD1, 5 bases. CDR1 is MDHEN and CDR2 is SYDVKM in the germline V gene. CDR3 length: 16 residues. Trimming left V 3 bases short and J 10 bases short, with 22 bases between. CDR3 sequence: CASSFFAGEVMRPQHF. CDR3 coding DNA: TGTGCCAGCAGTTTCTTTGCGGGGGAGGTCATGAGACCCCAGCATTTT. Complete variable domain (other parts from reference TRBV28 and TRBJ1-5): DVKVTQSSRYLVKRTGEKVFLECVQDMDHENMFWYRQDPGLGLRLIYFSYDVKMKEKGDIPEGYSVSREKKERFSLILESASTNQTSMYLCASSFFAGEVMRPQHFGDGTRLSIL.

The rearrangement uses TRBV28 and TRBJ2-5; maybe TRBD2 (6 bases). Trimming took 8 bases from V and 5 from J, leaving 12 bases between them. The length of the CDR3 is 12 residues. The germline V gene encodes CDR1 MDHEN and CDR2 SYDVKM. CDR3: CASSQGGETQYF. For the CDR3, the DNA is TGTGCCAGCTCTCAAGGAGGGGAGACCCAGTACTTC.

This CDR3 reads CASSEALAFPERNEQFF. The CDR3 nucleotides read TGTGCCAGCAGTGAAGCTTTAGCGTTCCCAGAGCGCAATGAGCAGTTCTTC. The V gene is TRBV6-1, the J gene TRBJ2-1, with D possibly matching TRBD2 (5 bases). This CDR3 comprises 17 residues. Germline assignment: CDR1 MNHNS and CDR2 SASEGT. V lost 0 bases to trimming and J lost 6 bases, with 18 bases between them.

The V and J genes are TRBV10-3 and TRBJ2-2; 9 nucleotides align to TRBD2. Germline assignment: CDR1 ENHRY and CDR2 SYGVKD. The CDR3 is 15 residues long. J lost 6 bases, V lost 4 bases, and 6 bases had no gene match. Here the CDR3 DNA reads TGTGCCATCAGTGCGGCTGGGACTAGCTCCGGGGAGCTGTTTTTT. Its translation: CAISAAGTSSGELFF.

The count of this clone is one. This CDR3 is CASSKFHTDTQYF. The CDR3 DNA follows: TGTGCCAGCAGCAAATTCCACACAGATACGCAGTATTTT. V gene TRBV27 combines with J gene TRBJ2-3; D unclear. Trimming shortened V by 6 bases and J by 2 bases, and 9 bases separated the two germline ends. Per the germline V gene, CDR1 is MNHEY and CDR2 is SMNVEV (reference sequence). This CDR3 contains 13 residues.

The CDR3 DNA follows: TGCAGCGTTGTCGGGCCAGGGGGCTACACCTTC. Translation: CSVVGPGGYTF. This chain uses TRBV29-1 with TRBJ1-2, with a tentative D call TRBD1 (5 bases). The CDR3 consists of 11 residues. Germline values: CDR1 SQVTM, CDR2 ANQGSEA. Trimming left V 4 bases short and J 8 bases short, with 11 bases between.

The chain is built from TRBV11-3 and TRBJ1-1; D is possibly TRBD1 (5 bases). Trimming stripped 5 bases from V and 10 bases from J, with 17 bases between. Germline lookup yields CDR1 SGHNT and CDR2 YENEEA. The CDR3 is 13 amino acids. The CDR3 loop reads CASSPDRDSGAFF. CDR3 DNA: TGTGCCAGCAGCCCAGACCGGGACTCCGGAGCTTTCTTT.

The chain uses TRBV7-9 and TRBJ2-7; 7 bases fit TRBD2. Germline V gives CDR1 SEHNR, CDR2 FQNEAQ (reference sequence). V was pared by 1 base and J by 0 bases, with 6 bases of the junction left unmatched. This CDR3 is 16 amino acids long. The CDR3 spells CASSLGQRESSYEQYF. The CDR3 DNA reads TGTGCCAGCAGCTTAGGTCAGCGGGAATCCTCCTACGAGCAGTACTTC.

V gene TRBV19 combines with J gene TRBJ1-2, with D unresolved. CDR3 size: 13 residues. Germline CDR1 is LNHDA and CDR2 is SQIVND (reference sequence). Trimming left V 7 bases short and J 8 bases short, with 17 bases between. The CDR3 bases are TGTGCCAGTAACCGTAGAGGGTCGGGCGGCTACACCTTC. This translates into CASNRRGSGGYTF.

V gene TRBV27 combines with J gene TRBJ1-2, with 7 bases fitting TRBD1. The trim removed 6 bases at V and 8 bases at J, leaving 12 bases unmatched. CDR1 and CDR2 from the germline V gene are MNHEY and SMNVEV (reference sequence). This CDR3 contains 14 residues. CDR3 DNA sequence: TGTGCCAGCAGAAGACAGGGCCCGATAAACGGCTACACCTTC. Protein sequence: CASRRQGPINGYTF.

The genes are TRBV19 and TRBJ1-4; 8 nucleotides agree with TRBD1. The germline V gene has CDR1 LNHDA and CDR2 SQIVND (reference sequence). The trim removed 6 bases at V and 3 bases at J, leaving 9 bases unmatched. CDR3 length equals 16 residues. Here the CDR3 reads CASRPTGGRANEKLFF. In DNA, the CDR3 is TGTGCCAGTAGACCCACAGGGGGTCGAGCTAATGAAAAACTGTTTTTT.

The rearrangement joins TRBV5-1 to TRBJ1-5, with TRBD1 identical over 9 bases. V was pared by 8 bases and J by 3 bases, with 6 bases of the junction left unmatched. This CDR3 contains 14 residues. Per the germline V gene, CDR1 is SGHRS and CDR2 is YFSETQ. The CDR3 reads CASRQGGDNQPQHF. The CDR3, as DNA: TGCGCCAGTCGACAGGGGGGTGACAATCAGCCCCAGCATTTT.

V and J are TRBV5-1 and TRBJ2-5; 9 nucleotides match TRBD2. Germline V gene lookup returns CDR1 SGHRS and CDR2 YFSETQ. The CDR3 consists of 16 residues. J gave up 1 base and V 0 bases, and 4 bases lay outside the gene matches. The CDR3 sequence is CASSLVLRGGQETQYF. CDR3 in DNA: TGCGCCAGCAGCTTGGTCTTGCGGGGGGGCCAAGAGACCCAGTACTTC.

This clone showed up just a few times. V usage is TRBV6-5 and J usage is TRBJ1-5; 11 bases are shared with TRBD1. This CDR3 contains 16 residues. Germline lookup yields CDR1 MNHEY and CDR2 SVGAGI. J gave up 4 bases and V 0 bases, and 2 bases lay outside the gene matches. CDR3 DNA sequence: TGTGCCAGCAGTTACTCCGGGACAGGGGGGAATCAGCCCCAGCATTTT. Translating gives CASSYSGTGGNQPQHF.

Only a few counts were recorded for this clone. One junction end disagrees with the germline gene, perhaps due to a read error. V usage is TRBV18 and J usage is TRBJ2-7; D may be TRBD2 (5 bases). The CDR3 is 12 amino acids. Germline CDR1 reads KGHSH; CDR2 reads LQKENI. The CDR3 here is CASSQVGSETLF. CDR3 nucleotides: TGTGCCAGCTCCCAGGTTGGTAGCGAAACCCTCTTC.

About this clone itself: In the same sample, other DNA sequences code for this CDR3. The V and J genes are TRBV7-3 and TRBJ2-3, with TRBD2 matching over 9 bases. Germline-derived CDR1 and CDR2 are SGHTA and FQGTGA. Trimming at V came to 2 bases and at J to 3 bases, leaving 3 bases not matched to a gene. The CDR3 runs to 15 residues. The DNA for the CDR3 is TGTGCCAGCAGCTTAGCGGGAGGGTCTACAGATACGCAGTATTTT. Protein: CASSLAGGSTDTQYF.

The chain recombines TRBV7-8 with TRBJ2-2; the D is unclear. The CDR3 is 14 amino acids. The germline V gene encodes CDR1 SGHVS and CDR2 FQNEAQ. V lost 5 bases, J lost 6 bases, and 13 bases lay in between. CDR3 nucleotide sequence: TGTGCCAGCAGCCTTCCCCGGGTTTCCGGGGAGCTGTTTTTT. This sequence encodes CASSLPRVSGELFF.

The V gene is TRBV12-2, the J gene TRBJ2-5; TRBD1, the D gene given by the table, was not confirmed from the DNA. TRBV12-2 is annotated as a pseudogene. The CDR3 runs 16 residues. The CDR3 DNA reads TGTGCAAGTCGCTTAGGGGGTGTCAGGGTCCAAGAGACCCAGTACTTC. Translating it yields CASRLGGVRVQETQYF.

The rearrangement uses TRBV9 and TRBJ1-3; D may be TRBD1 (6 bases). This CDR3 comprises 14 residues. V dropped 4 bases and J dropped 3 bases, with 11 bases sitting between them. CDR1 and CDR2 from the germline V gene are SGDLS and YYNGEE. The CDR3 nucleotides read TGTGCCAGCAGCCCAACGACAGGTGGAAACACCATATATTTT. Its protein is CASSPTTGGNTIYF.